The rows below give T cell receptor beta chains drawn from one sample of a study of T cells in localized non-small cell lung cancer. Measured with immunoSEQ multiplex PCR; TCRdb has only the in-frame clones, and not every one. The table lists about 21,000 clones, over 65% of them singletons. Here the sequenced sample was PBMCs, taken before any cancer treatment. Every receptor here comes from a woman between 35 and 70 years old with stage II squamous cell lung carcinoma. Both conserved end residues are part of each CDR3. A D gene is named only where the DNA matches it firmly. A row's size may be missing; if present it is once, few, many or a size class.

size	V	J	D	DNA	CDR3
NA	TRBV4-3	TRBJ2-7	TRBD1	TGCGCCAGCAGCCAACTGACAGGGGACGAGCAGTACTTC	CASSQLTGDEQYF
medium-sized	TRBV7-8	TRBJ2-1	TRBD1	TGTGCCAGCAGCACAGACAGGGGCAATGAGCAGTTCTTC	CASSTDRGNEQFF
NA	TRBV18	TRBJ2-1	NA	TGTGCCAGCTCACCTAGCGTCCGGGACAATGAGCAGTTCTTC	CASSPSVRDNEQFF
NA	TRBV11-3	TRBJ2-5	TRBD2	TGTGCCAGCAGATCGAGCGGGAGCCAGTACTTC	CASRSSGSQYF
NA	TRBV27	TRBJ2-5	TRBD1	TGTGCCAGCAGTTTATCCGCCAGGGGGCGGGAGACCCAGTACTTC	CASSLSARGRETQYF
NA	TRBV7-6	TRBJ1-6	NA	TGTGCCAGCAGCGTGGAAGGGGCATCCTTAAATTCACCCCTCCACTTT	CASSVEGASLNSPLHF
few	TRBV10-3	TRBJ1-1	NA	TGTGCCATAACACCAGGCAGGGGTGTGAACACTGAAGCTTTCTTT	CAITPGRGVNTEAFF
NA	TRBV25-1	TRBJ2-1	NA	TGTGCCAGCAGTCCCCGAGGGGTATCCTACAATGAGCAGTTCTTC	CASSPRGVSYNEQFF
NA	TRBV10-3	TRBJ2-7	TRBD2	TGTGCCATCAGTGAAGGTCGGGGGGGCTCCTACGAGCAGTACTTC	CAISEGRGGSYEQYF
NA	TRBV18	TRBJ1-2	NA	TGTGCCAGCTCACCGTCAGGGGAAGTATTCTATGGCTACACCTTC	CASSPSGEVFYGYTF
NA	TRBV7-2	TRBJ2-1	TRBD2	TGTGCCAGCAGCTCTGTAGCGGGAGGGGGGGAGCAGTTCTTC	CASSSVAGGGEQFF
NA	TRBV18	TRBJ2-3	NA	TGTGCCAGCTCACCAACGGGGTGGGGAGATACGCAGTATTTT	CASSPTGWGDTQYF
NA	TRBV10-3	TRBJ1-3	NA	TGTGCCATCAGTGAGGGGGGGGGCGTCGGAAACACCATATATTTT	CAISEGGGVGNTIYF
NA	TRBV6-5	TRBJ2-7	TRBD2	TGTGCCAGCAGTTTCCTCTTTAGCGGGAACTACGAGCAGTACTTC	CASSFLFSGNYEQYF
NA	TRBV7-2	TRBJ1-1	NA	TGTGCCAGCAGTCCGAAGACAGGTCTAACTGAAGCTTTCTTT	CASSPKTGLTEAFF
NA	TRBV4-1	TRBJ1-1	NA	TGCGCCAGCAGCCTTAGGGACACCATGAACACTGAAGCTTTCTTT	CASSLRDTMNTEAFF
NA	TRBV19	TRBJ2-1	TRBD2	TGTGCCAGTACTGCCGGGGGGGATCACAATGAGCAGTTCTTC	CASTAGGDHNEQFF
NA	TRBV4-3	TRBJ2-7	TRBD2	TGCGCAGTTACCCAACTAGCGGGAGTCACCTACGAGCAGTACTTC	CAVTQLAGVTYEQYF
NA	TRBV6-1	TRBJ2-5	NA	TGTGCCAGCAGTGAAGCCCAGGCTAGCGATGGGACCCAGTACTTC	CASSEAQASDGTQYF
once	TRBV5-4	TRBJ2-7	TRBD2	TGTGCCAGCAGCTTTGGGGGACTAGCGGGAGGAAGGGGCCTCGAGCAGTACTTC	CASSFGGLAGGRGLEQYF
once	TRBV7-8	TRBJ2-1	NA	TGTGCCAGCAGCTTAAATACGAGGGAGGCCTACAATGAGCAGTTCTTC	CASSLNTREAYNEQFF
NA	TRBV5-1	TRBJ2-5	NA	TGCGCCAGCAGCTCTTCTAGCGCCAGTATATTCCAAGAGACCCAGTACTTC	CASSSSSASIFQETQYF
NA	TRBV7-2	TRBJ2-3	NA	TGTGCCAGCAGCTTAGGTCGCACAGATACGCAGTATTTT	CASSLGRTDTQYF
NA	TRBV7-2	TRBJ1-2	NA	TGTGCCAGCAGCTCACCGGGACTATATGGCTACACCTTC	CASSSPGLYGYTF
once	TRBV15	TRBJ1-1	NA	TGTGCCACCAGCAGAGACTATTTTTCCCTCACTGAAGCTTTCTTT	CATSRDYFSLTEAFF
NA	TRBV6-1	TRBJ2-7	NA	TGTGCCAGCAGCCCCCTCTCCTACGAGCAGTACTTC	CASSPLSYEQYF
once	TRBV18	TRBJ1-3	NA	TGTGCCAGCTCACCACAGGCATTCTCTGGAAACACCATATATTTT	CASSPQAFSGNTIYF
NA	TRBV7-2	TRBJ1-3	NA	TGTGCCAGCAGCTTAGAGGCCAGGGGCTCTGGAAACACCATATATTTT	CASSLEARGSGNTIYF
NA	TRBV2	TRBJ1-2	NA	TGTGCCAGCAGGAGGGATGTTAGTGGAGGCTACACCTTC	CASRRDVSGGYTF
NA	TRBV10-1	TRBJ2-3	NA	TGCGCCAGCACCCTGAGGGCCCTATGGCCCACAGATACGCAGTATTTT	CASTLRALWPTDTQYF
NA	TRBV5-6	TRBJ2-7	NA	TGTGCCAGCAGCAAACCGGACAGCTACGAGCAGTACTTC	CASSKPDSYEQYF
NA	TRBV7-2	TRBJ2-7	NA	TGTGCCAGCAGGGCCTCGGTCGGGAGTCCTGCCTACGAGCAGTACTTC	CASRASVGSPAYEQYF
NA	TRBV6-1	TRBJ2-1	TRBD2	TGTGCCAGCAGTGAAAGTACTAGCGGGTCCAATGAGCAGTTCTTC	CASSESTSGSNEQFF
once	TRBV9	TRBJ1-2	NA	TGTGCCAGCAGCGAGGGGGGAGGTTCCGGCTACACCTTC	CASSEGGGSGYTF
NA	TRBV14	TRBJ2-5	NA	TGTGCCAGCAGCCAACGGACTGCCCAAGAGACCCAGTACTTC	CASSQRTAQETQYF